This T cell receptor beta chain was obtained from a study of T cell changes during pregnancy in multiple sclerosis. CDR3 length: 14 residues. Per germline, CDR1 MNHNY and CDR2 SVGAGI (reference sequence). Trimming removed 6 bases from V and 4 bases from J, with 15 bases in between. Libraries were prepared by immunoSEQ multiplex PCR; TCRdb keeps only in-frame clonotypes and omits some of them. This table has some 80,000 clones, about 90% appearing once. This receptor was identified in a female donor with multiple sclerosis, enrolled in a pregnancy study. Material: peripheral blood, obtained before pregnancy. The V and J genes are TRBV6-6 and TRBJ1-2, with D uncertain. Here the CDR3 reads CASRSTGDGYGYTF. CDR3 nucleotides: TGTGCCAGCAGATCGACGGGAGATGGCTATGGCTACACCTTC.